This TCR beta chain was observed in a study of control samples from healthy donors and cancer patients. Sequencing was performed with immunoSEQ multiplex PCR; in TCRdb, only in-frame clones are kept and a portion is missing. The data show over 120,000 clones, about 94% seen once. CDR1 and CDR2 (germline): SQVTM, ANQGSEA. Trimming removed 4 bases at V and 0 bases at J, with 9 bases between. The CDR3 runs 13 residues. Source material: PBMCs. The chain combines TRBV29-1 with TRBJ1-1; D is ambiguous. The sequence was obtained from a man between 60 and 75 years old with colorectal cancer. The DNA of the CDR3 is TGCAGCGTTGGCATGTTAATGAACACTGAAGCTTTCTTT. It specifies CSVGMLMNTEAFF.